This entry features one T cell receptor (beta chain) sequence. There are 17 residues in the CDR3. Germline V gene sequence: CDR1 MGHDK, CDR2 SYGVNS. V lost 4 bases to trimming and J lost 6 bases; unmatched junction nucleotides: 13. This entry is derived from a study of blood T cell repertoires in COVID-19. Here immunoSEQ multiplex PCR was the method, and the copy in TCRdb shows in-frame clones only, minus some. The table lists about 120,000 clones, about 79% of them singletons. The rearrangement uses TRBV25-1 and TRBJ2-2; 8 bases match TRBD1. The sample comprised peripheral blood. The sequence derives from a middle-aged man with active or convalescent COVID-19. Written as DNA, the CDR3 is TGTGCCAGCAGTGCCTCCTCGAGACAGGGGCGGGCCGGGGAGCTGTTTTTT. Its translation: CASSASSRQGRAGELFF.